The 21 T cell receptor beta chains presented below share a single source sample, sequenced in a study of cytomegalovirus exposure and HLA in healthy donors. TCRdb's table, derived via immunoSEQ multiplex PCR, lists solely in-frame clones and lacks some. The table lists about 120,000 clones, 85% to 90% of them singletons. Sequencing was done on a sample of PBMCs. These receptors all stem from a woman aged 18-29 years in good health and CMV-seropositive.

The chain employs TRBV4-3 and TRBJ1-1, with D hard to call. The CDR3 length is 14 residues. V was cut by 2 bases and J by 4 bases, with 11 bases left in between. The germline CDR1 and CDR2 sequences are LGHNA and YSLEER. CDR3 residues: CASSQSDRGTEAFF. The CDR3 DNA reads TGCGCCAGCAGCCAATCCGACCGAGGCACTGAAGCTTTCTTT.

The chain recombines TRBV7-9 with TRBJ2-7; D may be TRBD1 (6 bases). Germline CDR1 reads SEHNR; CDR2 reads FQNEAQ (reference sequence). This CDR3 has 15 residues. With 5 bases removed from V and 7 bases from J, the gap between germline ends came to 21 bases. As DNA, the CDR3 is TGTGCCAGCAGCCTGACCCCTACAGGGACGGATGAGCAGTACTTC. Amino acid sequence: CASSLTPTGTDEQYF.

The V gene is TRBV4-1, the J gene TRBJ2-7; 7 positions match TRBD2. Germline V CDR1 and CDR2: MGHRA, YSYEKL. This CDR3 has 16 residues. J lost 4 bases, V lost 2 bases, and 11 bases had no gene match. Here the CDR3 reads CASSQIFQRERYEQYF. CDR3 nucleotides: TGCGCCAGCAGCCAAATATTCCAGCGGGAACGGTACGAGCAGTACTTC.

The CDR3 sequence: CASSGPRGTGANVLTF. CDR3 nucleotides: TGTGCCAGCAGCGGCCCCAGGGGGACTGGGGCCAACGTCCTGACTTTC. The chain uses TRBV9 and TRBJ2-6; 7 bases match TRBD1. This CDR3 is 16 amino acids long. Trimming removed 3 bases from V and 2 bases from J; junction bases left unmatched: 5. Germline CDR1 and CDR2: SGDLS and YYNGEE.

The chain combines TRBV29-1 with TRBJ1-2, with TRBD1 as a possible D gene (6 bases). This CDR3 region has 11 residues. Looked up from germline, CDR1 is SQVTM and CDR2 is ANQGSEA. V lost 0 bases, J lost 8 bases, and 7 bases lay in between. The CDR3 here is CSVEERGGYTF. CDR3 coding DNA: TGCAGCGTTGAAGAGAGGGGGGGCTACACCTTC.

V and J are TRBV11-3 and TRBJ2-3; possibly TRBD2 for D (5 bases). The CDR3 is 15 residues long. Germline CDR1 SGHNT, CDR2 YENEEA. V lost 3 bases and J lost 0, with 10 bases in between. The CDR3 nucleotides are TGTGCCAGCAGCTTGGGAGACCTTAGCACAGATACGCAGTATTTT. It codes for CASSLGDLSTDTQYF.

This clone was observed a single time. DNA of the CDR3: TGTGCCAGCAGCCCAAACTACGAGCAGTACTTC. Translation: CASSPNYEQYF. The chain carries TRBV5-8 and TRBJ2-7; no firm D call. The CDR3 has 11 residues. The germline V and J ends were trimmed by 4 bases and 3 bases, with 5 bases remaining between them. Germline values: CDR1 SGHTS, CDR2 YDEGEE.

This sequence joins TRBV11-3 and TRBJ2-7; 8 bases are shared with TRBD2. V was pared by 0 bases and J by 2 bases, with 6 bases of the junction left unmatched. CDR3 length equals 16 residues. Germline CDR1 is SGHNT and CDR2 is YENEEA. The CDR3: CASSLDQSGSAYEQYF. CDR3 DNA: TGTGCCAGCAGCTTAGATCAGAGCGGGAGTGCCTACGAGCAGTACTTC.

The V and J genes are TRBV4-2 and TRBJ1-1; tentatively, D is TRBD1 (6 bases). The CDR3 runs to 15 residues. Looked up from germline, CDR1 is LGHNA and CDR2 is YNFKEQ. Trimming left V 0 bases short and J 4 bases short, with 12 bases between. The CDR3 sequence is CASSQETGTFTEAFF. The DNA of the CDR3 is TGTGCCAGCAGCCAAGAAACGGGGACATTCACTGAAGCTTTCTTT.

This clone was seen only a few times. J is TRBJ1-2 and V is TRBV4-1, with D unclear. Germline values: CDR1 MGHRA, CDR2 YSYEKL. The V and J ends lost 0 bases and 7 bases respectively, with 15 bases between them. The CDR3 runs to 15 residues. CDR3: CASSQDLGRGGGYTF. In DNA form, the CDR3 reads TGCGCCAGCAGCCAAGATCTAGGACGGGGTGGTGGCTACACCTTC.

The rearrangement joins TRBV15 to TRBJ1-1; 8 positions agree with TRBD1. J gave up 1 base and V 4 bases, and 2 bases lay outside the gene matches. Germline V lookup: CDR1 LNHNV, CDR2 YYDKDF (reference sequence). The CDR3 is 14 amino acids. Written as DNA, the CDR3 is TGTGCCACCAGCACCGGGACAGGGAACACTGAAGCTTTCTTT. This codes for CATSTGTGNTEAFF.

This sequence joins TRBV7-2 and TRBJ2-1; TRBD2 aligns across 8 bases. The CDR3 runs 13 residues. Germline CDR1 reads SGHTA; CDR2 reads FQGNSA. Trimming at V came to 6 bases and at J to 12 bases, leaving 10 bases not matched to a gene. The chain's CDR3 is CASREAGGVWQFF. As DNA, the CDR3 is TGTGCCAGCAGGGAGGCGGGGGGCGTGTGGCAGTTCTTC.

This sequence joins TRBV11-2 and TRBJ2-7, with TRBD1 matching over 7 bases. CDR1 SGHAT and CDR2 FQNNGV come from the germline V gene. After removal of 5 bases from V and 7 bases from J, the junction contained 5 bases not matched to a gene. The CDR3 sequence is 12 residues long. The CDR3 DNA follows: TGTGCCAGCAGCGCCGACAGGGATGAGCAGTACTTC. Amino acids: CASSADRDEQYF.

This clone occurred once. V is TRBV6-1 and J is TRBJ1-5; D is perhaps TRBD1 (5 bases). The CDR3 totals 13 residues. Trimming cost V 4 bases and J 6 bases, with 10 bases left between them. Germline CDR1 and CDR2: MNHNS and SASEGT. The CDR3 sequence is CASSAEGLQPQHF. CDR3 coding DNA: TGTGCCAGCAGTGCGGAGGGGCTTCAGCCCCAGCATTTT.

The chain uses TRBV7-2 and TRBJ2-2, with TRBD2 matching 11 bases. V was pared by 4 bases and J by 4 bases, with 2 bases of the junction left unmatched. The CDR3 covers 15 residues. From germline, CDR1 is SGHTA and CDR2 FQGNSA. The CDR3 DNA follows: TGTGCCAGCAGCTCTCTAGCGGGGGGCACCGGGGAGCTGTTTTTT. It encodes CASSSLAGGTGELFF.

J is TRBJ2-1 and V is TRBV7-2; TRBD2 aligns across 9 bases. The germline V gene encodes CDR1 SGHTA and CDR2 FQGNSA. This CDR3 comprises 15 residues. V lost 3 bases, J lost 7 bases, and 7 bases stayed unmatched. For the CDR3, the DNA is TGTGCCAGCAGCTTCTCGCCTAGCGGGACAAATGAGCAGTTCTTC. It encodes CASSFSPSGTNEQFF. Full variable domain (missing parts from reference TRBV7-2 and TRBJ2-1): GAGVSQSPSNKVTEKGKDVELRCDPISGHTALYWYRQSLGQGLEFLIYFQGNSAPDKSGLPSDRFSAERTGGSVSTLTIQRTQQEDSAVYLCASSFSPSGTNEQFFGPGTRLTVL.

This chain joins TRBV5-8 and TRBJ1-5; D is unclear. Germline values: CDR1 SGHTS, CDR2 YDEGEE. The CDR3 covers 15 residues. Trimming removed 4 bases at V and 3 bases at J, with 14 bases between. The CDR3 DNA sequence: TGTGCCAGCAGCGTGGGGTCCTTGGCCAATCAGCCCCAGCATTTT. It codes for CASSVGSLANQPQHF.

V gene TRBV5-6 combines with J gene TRBJ2-7, with 8 bases lining up with TRBD2. Germline V gene data show CDR1 as SGHDT and CDR2 as YYEEEE. This CDR3 comprises 15 residues. The ends lost 2 bases at V and 0 bases at J; junction bases unmatched: 4. Here the CDR3 reads CASSLVSGASYEQYF. CDR3 sequence (DNA): TGTGCCAGCAGCTTAGTTAGCGGGGCCTCCTACGAGCAGTACTTC.

V usage is TRBV2 and J usage is TRBJ2-3, with 10 bases fitting TRBD2. Per germline, CDR1 SNHLY and CDR2 FYNNEI. With 4 bases clipped from V and 2 bases from J, the junction kept 6 bases outside the gene matches. The CDR3 contains 16 residues. The CDR3 nucleotides are TGTGCCAGCAGTGGTCGGACTAGCGGTTACACAGATACGCAGTATTTT. Translated: CASSGRTSGYTDTQYF.

The chain carries TRBV11-3 and TRBJ2-7, with D tentatively TRBD1 (6 bases). The CDR3 length is 14 residues. With 5 bases removed from V and 5 bases from J, the gap between germline ends came to 16 bases. Germline V gene data show CDR1 as SGHNT and CDR2 as YENEEA. The CDR3 region has the DNA TGTGCCAGCAGCCGCGGACAGAGCCCAGACGAGCAGTACTTC. This gives the protein CASSRGQSPDEQYF.

The chain couples TRBV2 to TRBJ1-1; 7 nucleotides agree with TRBD1. Germline V gene data show CDR1 as SNHLY and CDR2 as FYNNEI. This CDR3 is 17 amino acids long. The junction had 14 bases not matched to a gene; V was cut back by 5 bases and J by 2 bases. CDR3 DNA sequence: TGTGCCAGCAGTACACCCTTTTCTCGGGACAGAAACACTGAAGCTTTCTTT. Its protein product is CASSTPFSRDRNTEAFF.